The 13 T cell receptor beta chains presented below share a single source sample, sequenced in a study of kidney transplant recipient with SARS-CoV-2 infection. Each CDR3 protein gets one entry after TCRdb re-called the reads with MiXCR. The table lists about 240,000 distinct CDR3 sequences, about 28% of them singletons, with around 7.8% in the top ten. The sequencing here drew on a blood sample, taken at baseline and between days 110 and 120 from a kidney transplant recipient. The receptors here all came from a male patient aged 30 to 40 who had COVID-19 and was a kidney transplant recipient. The graft donor may have given rise to some T cells.

This clonotype was seen ten or more times. This rearrangement joins TRBV3-1 to TRBJ1-2, with D unclear. With 5 bases removed from V and 4 bases from J, the gap between germline ends came to 23 bases. The CDR3 is 17 amino acids. Germline CDR1 is LGHDT and CDR2 is YNNKEL (reference sequence). CDR3 loop: CASSRLRTLRKTYGYTF. The DNA of the CDR3 is TGTGCCAGCAGCAGGTTGCGCACCCTTCGAAAGACCTATGGCTACACCTTC.

This clonotype was picked up many times. This chain joins TRBV28 and TRBJ1-5; TRBD1 matches at 9 bases. Germline values: CDR1 MDHEN, CDR2 SYDVKM. Unmatched junction bases numbered 9, after V lost 6 bases and J lost 3 bases. The CDR3 extends over 16 amino acids. CDR3 loop: CASSPRQGGYNQPQHF. Written as DNA, the CDR3 is TGTGCCAGCAGCCCCAGACAGGGGGGGTACAATCAGCCCCAGCATTTT.

Many counts were recorded for this clonotype. CDR3 protein: CASDSASVRKTYGYTF. Here the CDR3 DNA reads TGCGCCAGCGATTCCGCATCGGTTCGAAAGACCTATGGCTACACCTTC. The chain joins TRBV5-1 to TRBJ1-2; D unclear. The length of the CDR3 is 16 residues. Germline CDR1 and CDR2: SGHRS and YFSETQ. V was clipped by 7 bases and J by 4 bases, with 23 bases between them.

This clonotype showed up many times. The rearrangement links TRBV12-5 to TRBJ1-2; D call uncertain. V was clipped by 6 bases and J by 0 bases, with 14 bases between them. Germline V gives CDR1 LGHNT, CDR2 FRNRAP. The CDR3 sequence is 15 residues long. This CDR3 is CASGIAGYPNYGYTF. Here the CDR3 DNA reads TGTGCTAGTGGCATAGCAGGCTACCCTAACTATGGCTACACCTTC.

This clonotype came up many times. V usage is TRBV6-5 and J usage is TRBJ1-5; unclear D gene. Trimming cost V 2 bases and J 3 bases, with 8 bases left between them. The CDR3 has 14 amino acids. Germline V gene data show CDR1 as MNHEY and CDR2 as SVGAGI. In DNA form, the CDR3 reads TGTGCCAGCAGTTACCGACTAAACAATCAGCCCCAGCATTTT. This sequence encodes CASSYRLNNQPQHF.

The chain employs TRBV9 and TRBJ2-5, with TRBD2 as a possible D gene (6 bases). The V gene lost 4 bases and the J gene lost 3 bases, with 13 bases spanning the gap. Germline V gives CDR1 SGDLS, CDR2 YYNGEE. The length of the CDR3 is 14 residues. As DNA, the CDR3 is TGTGCCAGCAGCACCCGCGGGATGAAAGAGACCCAGTACTTC. It yields the protein CASSTRGMKETQYF.

In its sample, this clonotype was seen a few times. The chain links TRBV19 to TRBJ1-1; 7 bases align to TRBD1. Losses at the gene ends were 7 bases for V and 11 bases for J; bases not matched to a gene: 10. Germline-derived CDR1 and CDR2 are LNHDA and SQIVND (reference sequence). The CDR3 sequence is 12 residues long. CDR3 coding DNA: TGTGCCAGTAATCATAAGGGGGCTACGGCTTTCTTT. Translating gives CASNHKGATAFF.

This clonotype occurred many times. The rearrangement joins TRBV3-1 to TRBJ1-1, with D unclear. This CDR3 is 17 amino acids long. V was shortened by 4 bases and J by 4 bases, with 22 bases between the two germline ends. The germline V gene encodes CDR1 LGHDT and CDR2 YNNKEL (reference sequence). The CDR3 bases are TGTGCCAGCAGCCCCGGCGTTCCCATTTCAATTCGCACTGAAGCTTTCTTT. Its translation is CASSPGVPISIRTEAFF.

The table lists this clonotype with many counts. The chain uses TRBV12-3 or TRBV12-4 and TRBJ1-1; TRBD1 is a possible D gene (5 bases). V was trimmed by 6 bases and J by 4 bases, leaving 12 bases between them. The CDR3 has 13 residues. The CDR3 sequence: CASRPTGGTEAFF. The CDR3 DNA sequence: TGTGCCAGCAGGCCCACGGGGGGCACTGAAGCTTTCTTT.

This clonotype was recorded many times. V gene TRBV7-4 combines with J gene TRBJ1-2; D uncertain. CDR3 length equals 17 residues. Germline V gene sequence: CDR1 SGHVT, CDR2 SQSDAQ. Deletions cut 5 bases from V and 4 bases from J, with 23 bases between. The chain's CDR3 is CASSRTSSARKTYGYTF. The CDR3 bases are TGTGCCAGCAGCCGCACGAGTTCAGCTCGAAAGACCTATGGCTACACCTTC.

With regard to this clonotype: A junction boundary mismatches the germline segment, possibly from a read error. The chain carries TRBV3-1 and TRBJ2-2; possible D gene TRBD2, 6 bases. From germline, CDR1 is LGHDT and CDR2 YNNKEL (reference sequence). The CDR3 covers 18 residues. CDR3 residues: CARSIAAPISGLTGELFF. In DNA, the CDR3 is TGTGCCCGCAGCATAGCGGCTCCCATTTCAGGCCTGACCGGGGAGCTGTTTTTT.

As to this clonotype: A much larger clone differs by one base, so this may be a read error. This chain uses TRBV3-1 with TRBJ1-1; D remains unclear. Per the germline V gene, CDR1 is LGHDT and CDR2 is YNNKEL (reference sequence). This CDR3 spans 17 amino acids. CDR3 loop: CASSDARPISIRTEALF. Written as DNA, the CDR3 is TGTGCCAGCAGCGACGCCCGTCCCATTTCAATTCGCACTGAAGCTCTCTTT.

The chain is built from TRBV11-2 and TRBJ2-2; perhaps TRBD1 as D (5 bases). Trimming took 2 bases from V and 4 from J, leaving 8 bases between them. CDR1 is SGHAT and CDR2 is FQNNGV in the germline V gene. This CDR3 spans 14 amino acids. Written as DNA, the CDR3 is TGTGCCAGCAGCTTACAGGGATTCACCGGGGAGCTGTTTTTT. As protein: CASSLQGFTGELFF.